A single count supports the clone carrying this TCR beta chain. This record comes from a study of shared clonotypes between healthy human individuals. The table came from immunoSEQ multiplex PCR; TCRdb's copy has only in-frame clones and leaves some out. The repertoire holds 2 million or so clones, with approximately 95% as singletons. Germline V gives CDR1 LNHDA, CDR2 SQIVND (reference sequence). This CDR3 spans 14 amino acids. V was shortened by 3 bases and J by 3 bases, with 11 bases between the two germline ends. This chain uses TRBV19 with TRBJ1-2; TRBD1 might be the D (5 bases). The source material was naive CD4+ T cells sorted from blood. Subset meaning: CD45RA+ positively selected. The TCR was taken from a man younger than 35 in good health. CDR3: CASSIPGKDYGYTF. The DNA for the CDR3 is TGTGCCAGTAGTATCCCAGGGAAGGACTATGGCTACACCTTC.